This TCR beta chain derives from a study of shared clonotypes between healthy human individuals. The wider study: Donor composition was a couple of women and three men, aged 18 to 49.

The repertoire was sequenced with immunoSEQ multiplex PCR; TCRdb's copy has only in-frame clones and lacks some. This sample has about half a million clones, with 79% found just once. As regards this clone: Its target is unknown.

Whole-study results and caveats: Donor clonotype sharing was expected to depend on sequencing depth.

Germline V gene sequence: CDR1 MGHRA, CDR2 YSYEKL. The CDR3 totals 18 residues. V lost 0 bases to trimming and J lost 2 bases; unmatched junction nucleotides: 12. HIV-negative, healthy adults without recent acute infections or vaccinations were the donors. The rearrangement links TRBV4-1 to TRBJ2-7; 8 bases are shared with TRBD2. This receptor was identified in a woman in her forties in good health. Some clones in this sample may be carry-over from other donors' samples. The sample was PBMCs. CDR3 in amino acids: CASSQEAPGAGATYEQYF. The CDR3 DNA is TGCGCCAGCAGCCAAGAGGCCCCGGGAGCGGGAGCAACCTACGAGCAGTACTTC.